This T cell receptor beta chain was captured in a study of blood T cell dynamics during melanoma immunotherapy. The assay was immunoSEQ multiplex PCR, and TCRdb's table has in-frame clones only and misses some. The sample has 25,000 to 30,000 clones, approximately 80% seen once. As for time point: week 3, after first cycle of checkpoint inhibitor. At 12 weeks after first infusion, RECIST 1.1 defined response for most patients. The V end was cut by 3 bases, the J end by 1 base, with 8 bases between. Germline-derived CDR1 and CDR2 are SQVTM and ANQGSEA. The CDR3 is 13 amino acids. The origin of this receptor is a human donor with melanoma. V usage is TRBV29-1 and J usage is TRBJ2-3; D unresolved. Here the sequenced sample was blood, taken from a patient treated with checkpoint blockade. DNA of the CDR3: TGCAGCGTTGAGGATGGAGGCACAGATACGCAGTATTTT. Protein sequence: CSVEDGGTDTQYF.